One and the same sample provided the 25 T cell receptor beta chains below, sequenced in a study of cytomegalovirus exposure and HLA in healthy donors. 60 Vbeta and 13 Jbeta primers were used in PCR. Measured with immunoSEQ multiplex PCR; TCRdb has only the in-frame clones, and not every one. The sample lists some 65,000 clones; roughly 60% were seen once. Sequenced input: PBMCs. These TCRs come from a man younger than 40 in good health and CMV-seronegative.

This chain links TRBV25-1 with TRBJ1-6; D not resolved. Trimming shortened V by 3 bases and J by 2 bases, and 14 bases separated the two germline ends. Per germline, CDR1 MGHDK and CDR2 SYGVNS. The CDR3 sequence is 17 residues long. CDR3 DNA sequence: TGTGCCAGCAGTGAGGCGGACTCAGAGCCCTATAATTCACCCCTCCACTTT. The encoded protein is CASSEADSEPYNSPLHF. Full variable domain (remainder filled in from reference TRBV25-1 and TRBJ1-6): EADIYQTPRYLVIGTGKKITLECSQTMGHDKMYWYQQDPGMELHLIHYSYGVNSTEKGDLSSESTVSRIRTEHFPLTLESARPSHTSQYLCASSEADSEPYNSPLHFGNGTRLTVT.

This clone is labeled medium-sized. This rearrangement joins TRBV7-8 to TRBJ2-1; 8 positions agree with TRBD1. The CDR3 consists of 14 residues. From germline, CDR1 is SGHVS and CDR2 FQNEAQ. V was clipped by 5 bases and J by 7 bases; unmatched bases: 7. The DNA of the CDR3 is TGTGCCAGCAGCCTTGGACAGGGTGAAAATGAGCAGTTCTTC. Residues: CASSLGQGENEQFF.

This clone has a handful of counts. The chain uses TRBV30 and TRBJ1-2, with 8 bases lining up with TRBD1. CDR3 size: 12 residues. J lost 8 bases, V lost 4 bases, and 6 bases had no gene match. The germline CDR1 and CDR2 sequences are GTSNPN and SVGIG (reference sequence). In nucleotides, the CDR3 is TGTGCCTGGAATCCAGGGGGCTGGGGCTACACCTTC. Residues: CAWNPGGWGYTF.

V usage is TRBV6-5 and J usage is TRBJ2-1; D is possibly TRBD2 (5 bases). From germline, CDR1 is MNHEY and CDR2 SVGAGI. The CDR3 runs 14 residues. V was clipped by 2 bases and J by 7 bases, with 12 bases between them. As DNA, the CDR3 is TGTGCCAGCAGTTACCCTACTAGAAGTAATGAGCAGTTCTTC. It specifies CASSYPTRSNEQFF.

This chain links TRBV7-2 with TRBJ1-3; possible D gene TRBD1, 5 bases. Germline CDR1 and CDR2: SGHTA and FQGNSA. Deletions cut 1 base from V and 0 bases from J, with 13 bases between. The CDR3 is 17 residues long. The CDR3 coding sequence is TGTGCCAGCAGCTTAGTGGTGGGGCCAAGCTCTGGAAACACCATATATTTT. It translates to CASSLVVGPSSGNTIYF.

The chain recombines TRBV18 with TRBJ1-1; 9 positions match TRBD1. This CDR3 has 14 residues. J was trimmed by 8 bases and V by 3 bases; bases with no gene match: 7. Germline CDR1 is KGHSH and CDR2 is LQKENI. The CDR3 loop is CASSPLDRGAEAFF. As DNA, the CDR3 is TGTGCCAGCTCACCTTTGGACAGGGGTGCCGAAGCTTTCTTT.

V usage is TRBV5-1 and J usage is TRBJ2-5; D might be TRBD1 (7 bases). Per the germline V gene, CDR1 is SGHRS and CDR2 is YFSETQ. There are 14 residues in the CDR3. Trimming took 0 bases from V and 5 from J, leaving 11 bases between them. CDR3 protein: CASSLARGEETQYF. CDR3 nucleotide sequence: TGCGCCAGCAGCTTGGCCAGGGGGGAGGAGACCCAGTACTTC.

The J gene is TRBJ2-7, the V gene TRBV4-1, with 11 bases identical to TRBD2. The germline gives CDR1 MGHRA, CDR2 YSYEKL. The CDR3 runs to 17 residues. V dropped 0 bases and J dropped 3; count of bases not matched to a gene: 7. The CDR3 here is CASSQDSGTSGLYEQYF. The CDR3 DNA reads TGCGCCAGCAGCCAAGATTCAGGGACTAGCGGTCTCTACGAGCAGTACTTC.

The V and J genes are TRBV2 and TRBJ2-7, with TRBD1 matching 9 bases. Per the germline V gene, CDR1 is SNHLY and CDR2 is FYNNEI. J was trimmed by 3 bases and V by 7 bases; bases with no gene match: 4. This CDR3 spans 13 amino acids. The chain's CDR3 is CASKGQGYYEQYF. DNA for the CDR3: TGTGCCAGCAAGGGACAGGGCTACTACGAGCAGTACTTC.

The chain joins TRBV27 to TRBJ1-4; TRBD1 might be the D (5 bases). The CDR3 has 13 amino acids. Trimming cost V 8 bases and J 8 bases, with 15 bases left between them. The germline gives CDR1 MNHEY, CDR2 SMNVEV (reference sequence). CDR3 sequence: CASGGIGGEKLFF. The CDR3 nucleotides read TGTGCCAGCGGGGGGATAGGCGGGGAAAAACTGTTTTTT.

The chain links TRBV6-1 to TRBJ2-5; 8 bases agree with TRBD1. The CDR3 sequence is 14 residues long. Trimming took 4 bases from V and 2 from J; bases not matched to a gene: 3. Looked up from germline, CDR1 is MNHNS and CDR2 is SASEGT. The CDR3 DNA reads TGTGCCAGCAGTGGAAACAGGGGGCAAGAGACCCAGTACTTC. As protein: CASSGNRGQETQYF.

The chain is built from TRBV11-2 and TRBJ2-7; weak D call: TRBD2 (7 bases). The CDR3 length is 15 residues. Germline V gene lookup returns CDR1 SGHAT and CDR2 FQNNGV. V was cut by 1 base and J by 2 bases, with 12 bases left in between. Written as DNA, the CDR3 is TGTGCCAGCAGCTTAGGAACGGGGGGCCCCTACGAGCAGTACTTC. It is translated as CASSLGTGGPYEQYF.

This clone appeared a few times. The rearrangement uses TRBV2 and TRBJ2-6, with unresolved D. The V gene lost 3 bases and the J gene lost 2 bases, with 8 bases spanning the gap. Germline V gene sequence: CDR1 SNHLY, CDR2 FYNNEI. The CDR3 sequence is 15 residues long. CDR3 nucleotides: TGTGCCAGCAGTGATGGTCCAGCTGGGGCCAACGTCCTGACTTTC. Translated, it gives CASSDGPAGANVLTF.

The chain's CDR3 is CASSLEWRNYGYTF. The CDR3 DNA reads TGTGCCAGCAGCTTAGAGTGGAGGAACTATGGCTACACCTTC. The genes are TRBV7-9 and TRBJ1-2; D ambiguous. CDR3 length equals 14 residues. The germline V gene encodes CDR1 SEHNR and CDR2 FQNEAQ (reference sequence). Trimming took off 1 base at V and 2 bases at J, with 8 bases between the two ends.

The chain uses TRBV2 and TRBJ1-1; no clear D. Germline lookup yields CDR1 SNHLY and CDR2 FYNNEI. Trimming cost V 6 bases and J 1 base, with 9 bases left between them. The CDR3 is made up of 13 amino acids. Here the CDR3 reads CASSGVQNTEAFF. CDR3 nucleotide sequence: TGTGCCAGCAGCGGGGTACAGAACACTGAAGCTTTCTTT.

This clone was counted between two and nine times. This sequence joins TRBV5-6 and TRBJ1-2; 11 positions match TRBD1. This CDR3 has 15 residues. Germline V CDR1 and CDR2: SGHDT, YYEEEE. With V trimmed by 3 bases and J by 3 bases, 4 bases remained unmatched. The chain's CDR3 is CASSSPGQGDYGYTF. The CDR3 DNA is TGTGCCAGCAGCTCCCCGGGACAGGGGGACTATGGCTACACCTTC.

The chain is built from TRBV30 and TRBJ2-7; possible D gene TRBD2, 6 bases. The V gene's germline CDR1 is GTSNPN and CDR2 SVGIG (reference sequence). The CDR3 covers 14 residues. V dropped 4 bases and J dropped 1 base, with 14 bases sitting between them. CDR3 in amino acids: CAWTAGWQSYEQYF. The CDR3 DNA reads as TGTGCCTGGACCGCGGGGTGGCAATCCTACGAGCAGTACTTC.

The J gene is TRBJ1-1, the V gene TRBV10-3, with D possibly matching TRBD1 (6 bases). The CDR3 is made up of 14 amino acids. Trimming pared 6 bases from V and 4 bases from J, leaving 15 bases between. CDR1 and CDR2 (germline): ENHRY, SYGVKD. The CDR3 DNA is TGTGCCATCAGCGGCGGGGGGCAGATCACTGAAGCTTTCTTT. Its protein product is CAISGGGQITEAFF.

This chain uses TRBV6-5 with TRBJ2-5, with 10 bases that match TRBD2. The CDR3 has 15 residues. V lost 6 bases and J lost 2; bases outside the gene matches: 6. CDR1 is MNHEY and CDR2 is SVGAGI in the germline V gene. The CDR3 sequence: CASSLLAGAQETQYF. The CDR3 DNA is TGTGCCAGCAGCCTTCTAGCGGGGGCTCAAGAGACCCAGTACTTC.

CDR3 protein: CASSGPGQGAETQYF. DNA for the CDR3: TGTGCCAGCAGCGGGCCGGGACAGGGAGCGGAGACCCAGTACTTC. The J gene is TRBJ2-5, the V gene TRBV13, with 9 bases identical to TRBD1. The CDR3 length is 15 residues. V was clipped by 5 bases and J by 5 bases; unmatched bases: 9. Germline-derived CDR1 and CDR2 are PRHDT and FYEKMQ (reference sequence).

In its sample, this clone was seen once. The chain couples TRBV13 to TRBJ1-6; D might be TRBD1 (5 bases). The CDR3 length is 14 residues. Germline V CDR1 and CDR2: PRHDT, FYEKMQ (reference sequence). V was clipped by 7 bases and J by 7 bases, with 14 bases between them. CDR3 protein: CASTSGDRNSPLHF. The CDR3 region has the DNA TGTGCCAGCACCTCTGGAGACAGAAATTCACCCCTCCACTTT.

This clone was seen a few times. This chain connects TRBV10-2 to TRBJ2-7; TRBD1 matches at 9 bases. The V segment lost 6 bases and the J segment 1 base; nucleotides outside the gene matches: 4. This CDR3 has 14 residues. Germline CDR1 WSHSY, CDR2 SAAADI. The CDR3 nucleotides read TGCGCCAGCAGCCTTGACAGGGGGTCCTACGAGCAGTACTTC. It specifies CASSLDRGSYEQYF.

The chain couples TRBV7-2 to TRBJ1-6, with no clear D. Per the germline V gene, CDR1 is SGHTA and CDR2 is FQGNSA. V was trimmed by 1 base and J by 6 bases, leaving 4 bases between them. This CDR3 has 13 residues. CDR3 loop: CASSLDSNSPLHF. CDR3 bases: TGTGCCAGCAGCTTAGACAGTAATTCACCCCTCCACTTT. Filled out from reference TRBV7-2 and TRBJ1-6, the complete variable domain reads GAGVSQSPSNKVTEKGKDVELRCDPISGHTALYWYRQSLGQGLEFLIYFQGNSAPDKSGLPSDRFSAERTGGSVSTLTIQRTQQEDSAVYLCASSLDSNSPLHFGNGTRLTVT.

The table lists this clone with a few counts. The chain has TRBV6-5 and TRBJ1-2, with D hard to call. The V gene lost 0 bases and the J gene lost 3 bases, with 14 bases spanning the gap. Germline V gene data show CDR1 as MNHEY and CDR2 as SVGAGI. The CDR3 contains 16 residues. CDR3 in DNA: TGTGCCAGCAGTTACTCGGGCCGGGAGCCTTACTATGGCTACACCTTC. Its translation is CASSYSGREPYYGYTF.

The V gene is TRBV30, the J gene TRBJ1-5, with 11 positions matching TRBD1. Trimming took 5 bases from V and 1 from J; bases not matched to a gene: 1. The CDR3 runs to 14 residues. The germline gives CDR1 GTSNPN, CDR2 SVGIG (reference sequence). CDR3 bases: TGTGCCTGGGGACAGGGGGCCAGCAATCAGCCCCAGCATTTT. Translated: CAWGQGASNQPQHF.